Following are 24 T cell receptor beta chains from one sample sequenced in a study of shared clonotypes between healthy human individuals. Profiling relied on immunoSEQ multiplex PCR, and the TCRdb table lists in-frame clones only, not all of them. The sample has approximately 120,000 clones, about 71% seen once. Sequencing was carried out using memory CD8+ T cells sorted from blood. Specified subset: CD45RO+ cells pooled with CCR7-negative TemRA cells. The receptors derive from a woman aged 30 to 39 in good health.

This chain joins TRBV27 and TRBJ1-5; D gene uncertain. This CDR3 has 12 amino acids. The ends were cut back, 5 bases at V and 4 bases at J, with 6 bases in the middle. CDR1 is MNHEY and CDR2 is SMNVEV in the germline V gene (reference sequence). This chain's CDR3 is CASSDPNQPQHF. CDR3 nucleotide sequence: TGTGCCAGCAGTGATCCTAATCAGCCCCAGCATTTT.

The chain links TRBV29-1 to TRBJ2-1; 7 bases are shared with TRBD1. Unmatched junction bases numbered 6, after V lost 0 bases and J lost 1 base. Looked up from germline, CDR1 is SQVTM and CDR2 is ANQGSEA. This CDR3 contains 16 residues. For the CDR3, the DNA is TGCAGCGTTGAAGATCTAGAGGGACAGTCCTACAATGAGCAGTTCTTC. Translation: CSVEDLEGQSYNEQFF.

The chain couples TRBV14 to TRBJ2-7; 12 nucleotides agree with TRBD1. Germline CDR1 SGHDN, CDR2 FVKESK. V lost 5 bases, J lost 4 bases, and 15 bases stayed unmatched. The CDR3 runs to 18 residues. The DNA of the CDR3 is TGTGCCAGCAGCGAGGGACAGGGGGCTTGGGGAGTGGGATACGAGCAGTACTTC. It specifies CASSEGQGAWGVGYEQYF.

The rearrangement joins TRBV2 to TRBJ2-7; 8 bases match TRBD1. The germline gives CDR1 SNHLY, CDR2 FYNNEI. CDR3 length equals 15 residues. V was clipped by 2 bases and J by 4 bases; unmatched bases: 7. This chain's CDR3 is CASSEQGASSYEQYF. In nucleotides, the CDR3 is TGTGCCAGCAGTGAACAGGGGGCCAGCTCTTACGAGCAGTACTTC.

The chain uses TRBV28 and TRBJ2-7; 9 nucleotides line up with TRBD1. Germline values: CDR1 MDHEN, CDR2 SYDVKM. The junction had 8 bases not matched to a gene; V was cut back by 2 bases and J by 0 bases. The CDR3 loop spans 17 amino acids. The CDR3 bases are TGTGCCAGCAGTTTACTCTGGGACAGGGACATCTCCTACGAGCAGTACTTC. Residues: CASSLLWDRDISYEQYF.

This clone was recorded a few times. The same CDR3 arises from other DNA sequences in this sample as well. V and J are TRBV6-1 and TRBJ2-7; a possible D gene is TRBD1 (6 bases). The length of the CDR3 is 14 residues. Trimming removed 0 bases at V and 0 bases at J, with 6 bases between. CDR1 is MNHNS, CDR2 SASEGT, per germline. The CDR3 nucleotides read TGTGCCAGCAGTGAAGCGGACAGCTCCTACGAGCAGTACTTC. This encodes CASSEADSSYEQYF.

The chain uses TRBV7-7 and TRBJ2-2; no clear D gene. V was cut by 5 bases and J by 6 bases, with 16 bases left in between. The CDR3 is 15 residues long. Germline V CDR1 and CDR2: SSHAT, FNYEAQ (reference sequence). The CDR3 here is CASSPAIGLAGELFF. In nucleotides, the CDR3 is TGTGCCAGCAGCCCAGCGATTGGGTTAGCCGGGGAGCTGTTTTTT.

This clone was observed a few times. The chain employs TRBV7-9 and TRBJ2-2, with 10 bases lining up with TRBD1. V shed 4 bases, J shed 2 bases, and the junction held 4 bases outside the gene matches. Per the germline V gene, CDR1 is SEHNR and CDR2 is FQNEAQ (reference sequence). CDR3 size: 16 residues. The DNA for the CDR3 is TGTGCCAGCAGCTCGGACAGGGGGTTTAACACCGGGGAGCTGTTTTTT. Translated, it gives CASSSDRGFNTGELFF.

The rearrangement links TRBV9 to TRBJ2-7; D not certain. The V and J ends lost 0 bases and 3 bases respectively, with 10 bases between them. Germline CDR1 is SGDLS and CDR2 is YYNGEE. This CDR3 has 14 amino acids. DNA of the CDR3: TGTGCCAGCAGCGTAGATCCAGATGACTACGAGCAGTACTTC. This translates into CASSVDPDDYEQYF.

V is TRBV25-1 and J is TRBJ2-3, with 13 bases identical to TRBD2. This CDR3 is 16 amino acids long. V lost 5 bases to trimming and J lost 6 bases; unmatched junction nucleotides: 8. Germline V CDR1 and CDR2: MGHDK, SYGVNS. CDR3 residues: CASSLGLAGSRDTQYF. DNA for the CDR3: TGTGCCAGCAGTCTGGGACTAGCGGGATCTCGGGATACGCAGTATTTT.

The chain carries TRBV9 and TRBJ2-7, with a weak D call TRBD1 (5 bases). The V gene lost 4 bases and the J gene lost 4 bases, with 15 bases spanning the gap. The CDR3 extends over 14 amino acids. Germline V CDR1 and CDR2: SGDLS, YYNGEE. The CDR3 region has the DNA TGTGCCAGCAGCATAGGGGAAAGGGCGTACGAGCAGTACTTC. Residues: CASSIGERAYEQYF.

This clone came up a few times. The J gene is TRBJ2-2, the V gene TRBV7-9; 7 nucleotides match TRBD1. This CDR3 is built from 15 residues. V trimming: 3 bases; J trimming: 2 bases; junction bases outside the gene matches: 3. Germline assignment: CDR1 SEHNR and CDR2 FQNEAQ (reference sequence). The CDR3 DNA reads TGTGCCAGCAGCTTGGGGACAGTTAACACCGGGGAGCTGTTTTTT. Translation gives CASSLGTVNTGELFF.

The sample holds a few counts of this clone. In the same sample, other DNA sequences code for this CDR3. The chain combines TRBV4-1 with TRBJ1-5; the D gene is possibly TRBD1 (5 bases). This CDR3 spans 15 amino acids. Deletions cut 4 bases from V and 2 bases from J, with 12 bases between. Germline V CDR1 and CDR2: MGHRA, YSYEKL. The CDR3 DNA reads TGCGCCAGCAGCCTCGGGACCCTTGGCAATCAGCCCCAGCATTTT. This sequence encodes CASSLGTLGNQPQHF.

The CDR3 protein is CASGRTSGTYEQYF. The CDR3 coding sequence is TGTGCCAGCGGAAGGACTAGCGGGACCTACGAGCAGTACTTC. The genes are TRBV6-5 and TRBJ2-7, with TRBD2 matching over 12 bases. Looked up from germline, CDR1 is MNHEY and CDR2 is SVGAGI. This CDR3 comprises 14 residues. The V segment lost 8 bases and the J segment 2 bases; nucleotides outside the gene matches: 4.

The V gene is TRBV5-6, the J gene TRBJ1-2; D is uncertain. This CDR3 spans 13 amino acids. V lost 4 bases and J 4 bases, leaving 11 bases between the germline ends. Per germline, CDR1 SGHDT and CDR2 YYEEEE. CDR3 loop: CASSPLLFYGYTF. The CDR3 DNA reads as TGTGCCAGCAGCCCCCTCTTATTCTATGGCTACACCTTC.

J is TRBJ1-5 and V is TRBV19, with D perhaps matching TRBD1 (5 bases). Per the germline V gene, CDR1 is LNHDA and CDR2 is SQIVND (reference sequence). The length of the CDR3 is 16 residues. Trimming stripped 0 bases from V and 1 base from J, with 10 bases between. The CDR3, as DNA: TGTGCCAGTAGTATAGACCGGGGGTCGAGCAATCAGCCCCAGCATTTT. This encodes CASSIDRGSSNQPQHF.

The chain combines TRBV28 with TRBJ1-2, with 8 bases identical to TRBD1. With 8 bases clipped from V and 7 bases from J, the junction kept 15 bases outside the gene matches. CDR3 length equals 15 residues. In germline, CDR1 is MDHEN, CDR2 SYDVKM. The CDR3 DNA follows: TGTGCCAGCCATCGCCCCGGGACAGGAAAGGTTGGCTACACCTTC. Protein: CASHRPGTGKVGYTF.

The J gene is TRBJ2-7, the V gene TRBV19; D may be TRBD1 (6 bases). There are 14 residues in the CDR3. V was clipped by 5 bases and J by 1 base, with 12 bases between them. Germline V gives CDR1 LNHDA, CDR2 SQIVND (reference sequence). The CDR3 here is CASSPDRLSYEQYF. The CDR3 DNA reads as TGTGCCAGTAGTCCGGACAGACTATCCTACGAGCAGTACTTC. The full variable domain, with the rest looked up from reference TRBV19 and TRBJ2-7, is DGGITQSPKYLFRKEGQNVTLSCEQNLNHDAMYWYRQDPGQGLRLIYYSQIVNDFQKGDIAEGYSVSREKKESFPLTVTSAQKNPTAFYLCASSPDRLSYEQYFGPGTRLTVT.

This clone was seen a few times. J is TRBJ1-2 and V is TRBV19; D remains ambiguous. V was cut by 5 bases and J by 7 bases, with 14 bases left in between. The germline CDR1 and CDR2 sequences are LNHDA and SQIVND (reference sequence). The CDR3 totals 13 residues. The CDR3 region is CASSLSHYGGYTF. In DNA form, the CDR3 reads TGTGCCAGTAGTTTAAGCCACTACGGTGGCTACACCTTC.

The CDR3 reads CASSLPRVQTYEQYF. CDR3 DNA sequence: TGTGCCAGCAGCTTACCCAGGGTCCAAACCTACGAGCAGTACTTC. The V call is TRBV11-2, the J call TRBJ2-7, with D tentatively TRBD1 (5 bases). This CDR3 spans 15 amino acids. The ends were cut back, 2 bases at V and 2 bases at J, with 13 bases in the middle. CDR1 is SGHAT, CDR2 FQNNGV, per germline.

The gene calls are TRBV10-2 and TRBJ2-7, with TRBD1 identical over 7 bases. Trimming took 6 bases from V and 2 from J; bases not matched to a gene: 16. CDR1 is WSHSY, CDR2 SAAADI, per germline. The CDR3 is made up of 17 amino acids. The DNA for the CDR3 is TGCGCCAGCAGAAATACCGCAAAGGGGGCAGGGGCCTACGAGCAGTACTTC. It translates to CASRNTAKGAGAYEQYF.

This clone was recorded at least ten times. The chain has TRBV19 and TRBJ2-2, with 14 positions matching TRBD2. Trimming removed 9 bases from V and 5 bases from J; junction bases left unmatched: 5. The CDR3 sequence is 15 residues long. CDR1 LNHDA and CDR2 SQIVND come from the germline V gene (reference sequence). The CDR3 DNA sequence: TGTGCCAGCACGGGACTAGCGGGAGAAACCGGGGAGCTGTTTTTT. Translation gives CASTGLAGETGELFF.

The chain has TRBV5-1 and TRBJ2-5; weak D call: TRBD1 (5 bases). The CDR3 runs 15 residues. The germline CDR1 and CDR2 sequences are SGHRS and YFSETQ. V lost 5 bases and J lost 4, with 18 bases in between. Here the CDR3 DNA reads TGCGCCAGCAGAAAGATGGCAGGGTGGAGAGAGACCCAGTACTTC. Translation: CASRKMAGWRETQYF.

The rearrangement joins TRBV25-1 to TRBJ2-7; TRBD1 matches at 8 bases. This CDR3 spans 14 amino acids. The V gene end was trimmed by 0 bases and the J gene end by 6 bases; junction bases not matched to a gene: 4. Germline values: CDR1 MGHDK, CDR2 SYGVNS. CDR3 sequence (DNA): TGTGCCAGCAGTGAATACCGCGACAGGGGCGAGCAGTACTTC. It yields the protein CASSEYRDRGEQYF.